One and the same sample provided the 19 T cell receptor beta chains below, sequenced in a study of preoperative IRX-2 immunotherapy in early breast cancer. The table came from immunoSEQ multiplex PCR; TCRdb's copy has only in-frame clones and leaves some out. The sample shows approximately 3,000 clones, 78% of them seen only once. This sample's treatment: preoperative locoregional IRX-2 cytokine immunotherapy. The sample consisted of tumor tissue, taken after IRX-2 immunotherapy. The receptors shown here come from a human donor with breast cancer.

This clone was counted between two and nine times. The chain links TRBV19 to TRBJ2-2; D possibly corresponds to TRBD1 (6 bases). Germline CDR1 LNHDA, CDR2 SQIVND (reference sequence). The V end was cut by 5 bases, the J end by 3 bases, with 10 bases between. The CDR3 length is 14 residues. CDR3 nucleotides: TGTGCCAGTAGTCAGGGGATCGACACCGGGGAGCTGTTTTTT. This encodes CASSQGIDTGELFF.

The chain has TRBV6-8 and TRBJ2-7; 11 bases align to TRBD1. V lost 6 bases to trimming and J lost 3 bases; unmatched junction nucleotides: 4. The germline CDR1 and CDR2 sequences are MNHGY and SAAAGT. The CDR3 loop spans 14 amino acids. For the CDR3, the DNA is TGTGCCAGCAGCCGGGACAGGGGGGGCTACGAGCAGTACTTC. It is translated as CASSRDRGGYEQYF.

V usage is TRBV19 and J usage is TRBJ1-1; D call uncertain. The CDR3 is made up of 11 amino acids. V was trimmed by 7 bases and J by 5 bases, leaving 8 bases between them. The germline gives CDR1 LNHDA, CDR2 SQIVND (reference sequence). CDR3 nucleotide sequence: TGTGCCAGTAAAGGATCTACTGAAGCTTTCTTT. It is translated as CASKGSTEAFF.

The chain uses TRBV11-3 and TRBJ2-1; perhaps D is TRBD1 or TRBD2 (5 bases each). Germline CDR1 reads SGHNT; CDR2 reads YENEEA. V was pared by 1 base and J by 11 bases, with 15 bases between. The CDR3 extends over 14 amino acids. The DNA for the CDR3 is TGTGCCAGCAGCTTAGGGGGCCGCGGGTATCAGCAGTTCTTC. Protein product: CASSLGGRGYQQFF.

This clone is large. The V and J genes are TRBV19 and TRBJ2-3, with D perhaps matching TRBD2 (6 bases). Germline V lookup: CDR1 LNHDA, CDR2 SQIVND (reference sequence). This CDR3 has 14 residues. V gave up 7 bases and J gave up 5 bases, with 16 bases separating them. DNA for the CDR3: TGTGCCAGTACACGATCGGCGGGGCAAGATACGCAGTATTTT. Translated, it gives CASTRSAGQDTQYF.

CDR3 bases: TGTGCCAGCAGTGAGTGGGGCGGGACTATTTTCTACGAGCAGTACTTC. Its protein product is CASSEWGGTIFYEQYF. The rearrangement joins TRBV6-8 to TRBJ2-7; 7 bases match TRBD2. After removal of 5 bases from V and 3 bases from J, the junction contained 13 bases not matched to a gene. Germline V gene lookup returns CDR1 MNHGY and CDR2 SAAAGT. The CDR3 is 16 residues long.

The chain links TRBV11-3 to TRBJ2-1, with TRBD1 as a possible D gene (6 bases). This CDR3 contains 17 residues. V lost 5 bases, J lost 3 bases, and 20 bases lay in between. Germline loops: CDR1 SGHNT, CDR2 YENEEA. CDR3 bases: TGTGCCAGCAGCCCTAGCATCCCCGACAGGATCTACAATGAGCAGTTCTTC. Its protein product is CASSPSIPDRIYNEQFF.

The rearrangement uses TRBV28 and TRBJ1-2; D call uncertain. This CDR3 has 13 residues. Germline assignment: CDR1 MDHEN and CDR2 SYDVKM. Deletions cut 5 bases from V and 8 bases from J, with 15 bases between. The CDR3 is CASSQRTVFGYTF. The DNA of the CDR3 is TGTGCCAGCAGTCAGCGGACCGTGTTCGGCTACACCTTC.

The CDR3: CASSLGRNSYEQYF. As DNA, the CDR3 is TGTGCCAGCAGCTTGGGACGCAACTCCTACGAGCAGTACTTC. This chain uses TRBV11-3 with TRBJ2-7; the D call may be TRBD1 or TRBD2 (5 bases each). Trimming shortened V by 3 bases and J by 0 bases, and 9 bases separated the two germline ends. This CDR3 is built from 14 residues. Germline-derived CDR1 and CDR2 are SGHNT and YENEEA.

This chain links TRBV23-1 with TRBJ2-7; D is unclear. TRBV23-1 is an open reading frame whose function is uncertain. This CDR3 is built from 14 residues. V was shortened by 0 bases and J by 3 bases, with 9 bases between the two germline ends. The CDR3 protein is CASSQSKDYYEQYF. CDR3 nucleotide sequence: TGCGCCAGCAGTCAATCGAAAGATTACTACGAGCAGTACTTC.

V usage is TRBV25-1 and J usage is TRBJ1-1, with a tentative D call TRBD1 (5 bases). The germline V gene encodes CDR1 MGHDK and CDR2 SYGVNS. V lost 4 bases and J 4 bases, leaving 16 bases between the germline ends. This CDR3 contains 15 residues. CDR3 in DNA: TGTGCCAGCAGTGCCTCGGAGTACGGGGCCACTGAAGCTTTCTTT. Translated: CASSASEYGATEAFF. Combining the CDR3 with reference TRBV25-1 and TRBJ1-1 gives the whole variable domain EADIYQTPRYLVIGTGKKITLECSQTMGHDKMYWYQQDPGMELHLIHYSYGVNSTEKGDLSSESTVSRIRTEHFPLTLESARPSHTSQYLCASSASEYGATEAFFGQGTRLTVV.

This chain links TRBV30 with TRBJ1-1, with 7 bases fitting TRBD1. After removal of 3 bases from V and 2 bases from J, the junction contained 3 bases not matched to a gene. Germline loops: CDR1 GTSNPN, CDR2 SVGIG (reference sequence). The CDR3 runs 13 residues. The CDR3 spells CAWSRDSNTEAFF. CDR3 DNA sequence: TGTGCCTGGAGCCGGGACAGCAACACTGAAGCTTTCTTT.

The chain combines TRBV16 with TRBJ1-2; 9 bases are a match to TRBD1. The trim removed 2 bases at V and 7 bases at J, leaving 8 bases unmatched. CDR3 length: 15 residues. Germline CDR1 is KGHSY and CDR2 is FQNENV. Here the CDR3 DNA reads TGTGCCAGCAGCCAAAGGGACAGGGTAACAAGTGGCTACACCTTC. This sequence encodes CASSQRDRVTSGYTF.

The V gene is TRBV11-3, the J gene TRBJ1-2; 9 nucleotides line up with TRBD1. Germline CDR1 is SGHNT and CDR2 is YENEEA. V shed 3 bases, J shed 8 bases, and the junction held 7 bases outside the gene matches. CDR3 length equals 14 residues. CDR3: CASSLRDRVKGYTF. Here the CDR3 DNA reads TGTGCCAGCAGCTTGCGGGACAGGGTAAAAGGCTACACCTTC.

This clone was recorded a few times. The chain is built from TRBV15 and TRBJ1-4; a possible D gene is TRBD1 (6 bases). The germline V and J ends were trimmed by 1 base and 5 bases, with 11 bases remaining between them. From germline, CDR1 is LNHNV and CDR2 YYDKDF (reference sequence). This CDR3 contains 15 residues. CDR3 region: CATSRGRDKNEKLFF. DNA for the CDR3: TGTGCCACCAGCAGAGGGAGGGACAAAAATGAAAAACTGTTTTTT.

The gene calls are TRBV11-3 and TRBJ1-5, with TRBD1 as a possible D gene (6 bases). The CDR3 is made up of 16 amino acids. V was cut by 3 bases and J by 3 bases, with 15 bases left in between. Germline V gene data show CDR1 as SGHNT and CDR2 as YENEEA. CDR3: CASSFMAGALNQPQHF. Here the CDR3 DNA reads TGTGCCAGCAGCTTTATGGCAGGGGCCCTCAATCAGCCCCAGCATTTT.

The rearrangement joins TRBV1 to TRBJ2-3; TRBD2, the table's D call, lacks a check against the DNA. TRBV1 is labeled a pseudogene. This CDR3 is 17 amino acids long. DNA of the CDR3: TGCGCCAGCAGCCAAGATCCGCCTAGCGGGGGGTGGGATACGCAGTATTTT. The encoded protein is CASSQDPPSGGWDTQYF.

This rearrangement joins TRBV30 to TRBJ1-2, with D possibly matching TRBD1 (5 bases). Trimming took off 6 bases at V and 3 bases at J, with 11 bases between the two ends. Germline loops: CDR1 GTSNPN, CDR2 SVGIG (reference sequence). The CDR3 extends over 12 amino acids. CDR3 bases: TGTGCCTGCTTCTGGGGGGACTATGGCTACACCTTC. Amino acids: CACFWGDYGYTF. The complete variable domain, with remaining parts taken from reference TRBV30 and TRBJ1-2, reads SQTIHQWPATLVQPVGSPLSLECTVEGTSNPNLYWYRQAAGRGLQLLFYSVGIGQISSEVPQNLSASRPQDRQFILSSKKLLLSDSGFYLCACFWGDYGYTFGSGTRLTVV.

The chain is built from TRBV19 and TRBJ1-1; perhaps TRBD1 as D (6 bases). Trimming removed 10 bases at V and 1 base at J, with 13 bases between. There are 13 residues in the CDR3. The germline V gene has CDR1 LNHDA and CDR2 SQIVND (reference sequence). CDR3 DNA sequence: TGTGCCACTCGACAGGCCACGAACACTGAAGCTTTCTTT. Residues: CATRQATNTEAFF.